These 18 T cell receptor beta chains originate from one sample sequenced in a study of T cell clonality in common variable immunodeficiency. Sequenced by immunoSEQ multiplex PCR; TCRdb stores in-frame clones only, minus some. The sample has some 54,000 clones, none seen only once. Sequencing used peripheral blood mononuclear cells. These receptors all stem from a person between 18 and 70 years old in good health.

This clone was seen ten or more times. The sequenced fragment ends 3 residues before the CDR3 boundary, so the rest is inferred from the germline J gene. The chain combines TRBV7-9 with TRBJ2-1; 7 nucleotides align to TRBD2. The V and J ends lost 4 bases and 7 bases, in that order; junction bases with no gene match: 7. The V gene's germline CDR1 is SEHNR and CDR2 FQNEAQ (reference sequence). The CDR3 consists of 14 residues. CDR3 sequence: CASSSDGGSNEQFF. The covered CDR3 bases are TGTGCCAGCAGCTCGGACGGCGGGAGTAATGAG.

The sample holds many counts of this clone. The read gets to within 3 residues of the CDR3 end, and the germline J gene fills in the rest. This chain links TRBV7-9 with TRBJ1-4; D not certain. This CDR3 is built from 15 residues. In germline, CDR1 is SEHNR, CDR2 FQNEAQ (reference sequence). Trimming cost V 6 bases and J 1 base, with 12 bases left between them. CDR3 DNA, as far as it was read: TGTGCCAGCAGGCTAGTGGAAGGAACTAATGAAAAA. It codes for CASRLVEGTNEK. The CDR3 reads in full as CASRLVEGTNEKLFF.

This clone appeared many times. The read gets to within 3 residues of the CDR3 end, and the germline J gene fills in the rest. The chain employs TRBV11-2 and TRBJ2-2, with D possibly TRBD2 on 6 matching bases. V was cut by 4 bases and J by 9 bases, with 12 bases left in between. The germline V gene encodes CDR1 SGHAT and CDR2 FQNNGV. This CDR3 has 13 amino acids. CDR3 sequence reads: CASSWWGVRELFF. The sequenced CDR3 bases are TGTGCCAGCAGCTGGTGGGGGGTAAGGGAG.

This clone was detected only a few times. The read stops 3 residues short of the end of the CDR3; the missing end is completed from the germline J gene. The rearrangement uses TRBV19 and TRBJ1-2; D uncertain. The CDR3 runs to 15 residues. The V gene lost 3 bases and the J gene lost 6 bases, with 17 bases spanning the gap. Germline assignment: CDR1 LNHDA and CDR2 SQIVND (reference sequence). The CDR3 DNA, read in part, is TGTGCCAGTAGTATTACAGCGTCGGGGTGGGATGGC. Its protein is CASSITASGWDG. The full CDR3 reads CASSITASGWDGYTF.

At least ten counts were recorded for this clone. CDR3 amino acids: CASSPGGAPWDNEQFF. The sequenced part of the CDR3 DNA is TGTGCCAGCTCACCCGGGGGGGCGCCTTGGGACAATGAG. The rearrangement uses TRBV18 and TRBJ2-1, with 8 bases aligning to TRBD2. The read stops 3 residues short of the end of the CDR3; the missing end is completed from the germline J gene. The CDR3 length is 16 residues. V gave up 3 bases and J gave up 5 bases; unmatched junction bases: 9. Germline loops: CDR1 KGHSH, CDR2 LQKENI. Drawing the rest from reference TRBV18 and TRBJ2-1, the complete variable domain is NAGVMQNPRHLVRRRGQEARLRCSPMKGHSHVYWYRQLPEEGLKFMVYLQKENIIDESGMPKERFSAEFPKEGPSILRIQQVVRGDSAAYFCASSPGGAPWDNEQFFGPGTRLTVL.

About this clone itself: An end of the junction does not agree with germline; a read error may underlie this. Sequencing ends 3 residues short of the CDR3 end; the germline J gene provides the rest. Other DNA variants within this sample encode the same CDR3. The chain employs TRBV7-6 and TRBJ1-3, with 8 bases lining up with TRBD1. The CDR3 covers 14 residues. Looked up from germline, CDR1 is SGHVS and CDR2 is FNYEAQ. The DNA read from the CDR3 is TGTGCCAGCAGCAACGGACAGGGCGGAAACACA. Translation: CASSNGQGGNT. The whole CDR3 sequence is CASSNGQGGNTIYF.

In its sample, this clone was seen a few times. The CDR3 goes on 3 residues after the read ends, and that part is filled in from the germline J gene. V gene TRBV6-2 or TRBV6-3 combines with J gene TRBJ1-2, with D unclear. The CDR3 spans 15 residues. Germline CDR1 MNHEY, CDR2 SVGEGT. CDR3 bases read: TGTGCCAGCAGTTACTCGATCGATAGCGCCTACGAC. Translation: CASSYSIDSAYD. The entire CDR3 is CASSYSIDSAYDYTF.

On this clone itself: The read ends 3 residues before the CDR3 terminus; that terminus is restored from the germline J gene. This chain uses TRBV19 with TRBJ1-1, with D possibly being TRBD1 (6 bases). The CDR3 contains 12 residues. The V gene's germline CDR1 is LNHDA and CDR2 SQIVND (reference sequence). The CDR3 is CASSTTGKWAFF. CDR3 DNA, as far as it was read: TGTGCCAGTAGTACTACAGGGAAGTGG.

This clone has at least ten counts. The read terminates 3 residues ahead of where the CDR3 ends, so the germline J gene completes it. The chain links TRBV4-2 to TRBJ2-5; D possibly matches TRBD1 or TRBD2 (6 bases each). The V and J ends lost 1 base and 5 bases respectively, with 14 bases between them. This CDR3 is built from 15 residues. Per germline, CDR1 LGHNA and CDR2 YNFKEQ. The part of the CDR3 DNA that was read is TGTGCCAGCAGCCAAGGCGGGACACCAGGGGAGACC. Translating it yields CASSQGGTPGET. The full CDR3 protein is CASSQGGTPGETQYF.

This clone appeared many times. The sequenced fragment ends 3 residues before the CDR3 boundary, so the rest is inferred from the germline J gene. The rearrangement joins TRBV2 to TRBJ2-1; the match to TRBD1 covers 9 bases. The CDR3 consists of 14 residues. Germline loops: CDR1 SNHLY, CDR2 FYNNEI. After removal of 3 bases from V and 9 bases from J, the junction contained 6 bases not matched to a gene. The DNA read from the CDR3 is TGTGCCAGCAGTGATCAGGGACAGGGCAGTGAG. Encoded protein: CASSDQGQGSE. The entire CDR3 protein is CASSDQGQGSEQFF.

This clone showed up many times. The CDR3 extends 3 residues past the end of the read, so its final part is completed from the germline J gene. The J gene is TRBJ1-5, the V gene TRBV10-1, with a tentative D call TRBD1 (6 bases). Trimming removed 6 bases from V and 3 bases from J, with 9 bases in between. The germline gives CDR1 WNHNN, CDR2 SYGVQD (reference sequence). This CDR3 contains 13 residues. The DNA read from the CDR3 is TGCGCCAGCAGCGGACAGATCAATCAGCCC. Translating gives CASSGQINQP. The whole CDR3 protein reads CASSGQINQPQHF.

There are a few counts of this clone. The CDR3 is cut off 3 residues early in the read; its end comes from the germline J gene. V is TRBV5-1 and J is TRBJ2-1; 11 bases line up with TRBD2. The V gene's germline CDR1 is SGHRS and CDR2 YFSETQ. CDR3 length: 15 amino acids. V lost 7 bases to trimming and J lost 8 bases; unmatched junction nucleotides: 11. The CDR3 here is CASRSLAGGTDEQFF. The sequenced CDR3 bases are TGCGCCAGCCGTTCCCTAGCGGGAGGAACCGATGAG.

This clone was seen ten or more times. The CDR3 goes on 3 residues after the read ends, and that part is filled in from the germline J gene. J is TRBJ2-1 and V is TRBV5-1; perhaps TRBD2 as D (6 bases). CDR1 is SGHRS and CDR2 is YFSETQ in the germline V gene. The CDR3 is 14 amino acids. V was shortened by 0 bases and J by 8 bases, with 12 bases between the two germline ends. CDR3 DNA, as far as it was read: TGCGCCAGCAGCTTGGGGCGGGGCCTGGATGAG. Translation: CASSLGRGLDE. The CDR3 in full is CASSLGRGLDEQFF. Looking up the rest from reference TRBV5-1 and TRBJ2-1 gives the full variable domain: KAGVTQTPRYLIKTRGQQVTLSCSPISGHRSVSWYQQTPGQGLQFLFEYFSETQRNKGNFPGRFSGRQFSNSRSEMNVSTLELGDSALYLCASSLGRGLDEQFFGPGTRLTVL.

Only a few counts were recorded for this clone. The read comes to an end 3 residues before the CDR3 does, leaving the germline J gene to fill in the end. The chain is built from TRBV7-9 and TRBJ2-5; 8 nucleotides align to TRBD2. CDR1 and CDR2 from the germline V gene are SEHNR and FQNEAQ (reference sequence). V dropped 5 bases and J dropped 7; count of bases not matched to a gene: 6. This CDR3 has 13 residues. The CDR3 bases that were read are TGTGCCAGCAGCGACGGACTAGCCGGGACC. Translation: CASSDGLAGT. The CDR3 reads in full as CASSDGLAGTQYF.

This clone came up a few times. The DNA ends 3 residues before the CDR3 does, and the rest of the CDR3 is filled in from the germline J gene. J is TRBJ2-5 and V is TRBV7-6, with D unresolved. Looked up from germline, CDR1 is SGHVS and CDR2 is FNYEAQ. Trimming stripped 5 bases from V and 7 bases from J, with 14 bases between. The length of the CDR3 is 13 residues. CDR3 sequence reads: CASSPSSVGTQYF. The DNA read from the CDR3 is TGTGCCAGCAGCCCGTCCTCTGTCGGGACC.

This clone was seen repeatedly, ten times or more. The CDR3 is cut off 3 residues early in the read; its end comes from the germline J gene. The rearrangement links TRBV5-1 to TRBJ2-1; possibly TRBD2 for D (6 bases). Trimming left V 4 bases short and J 8 bases short, with 19 bases between. This CDR3 has 15 amino acids. The germline gives CDR1 SGHRS, CDR2 YFSETQ. The sequenced part of the CDR3 DNA is TGCGCCAGCAGCCCTGTGGGGGGTGTTGTCCATGAG. Translating it yields CASSPVGGVVHE. The CDR3 as a whole reads CASSPVGGVVHEQFF.

This clone was counted many times. Coverage ceases 3 residues before the CDR3 finishes, and the germline J gene fills in the end. The chain couples TRBV6-1 to TRBJ2-7; the match to TRBD1 covers 8 bases. Germline V gives CDR1 MNHNS, CDR2 SASEGT. CDR3 length: 15 amino acids. Trimming removed 4 bases from V and 5 bases from J; junction bases left unmatched: 10. The CDR3 region is CASSGSTGVPHEQYF. The sequenced part of the CDR3 DNA is TGTGCCAGCAGTGGTTCGACAGGGGTCCCCCACGAG.

This clone was counted many times. Sequencing ends 3 residues short of the CDR3 end; the germline J gene provides the rest. V is TRBV14 and J is TRBJ1-4; D remains ambiguous. V lost 0 bases, J lost 7 bases, and 15 bases lay in between. CDR3 length equals 16 residues. The germline V gene has CDR1 SGHDN and CDR2 FVKESK. The CDR3 region is CASSQDSLSFGEKLFF. The CDR3 DNA, read in part, is TGTGCCAGCAGCCAAGATTCGTTGTCATTCGGTGAAAAA. Complete variable domain (other parts from reference TRBV14 and TRBJ1-4): EAGVTQFPSHSVIEKGQTVTLRCDPISGHDNLYWYRRVMGKEIKFLLHFVKESKQDESGMPNNRFLAERTGGTYSTLKVQPAELEDSGVYFCASSQDSLSFGEKLFFGSGTQLSVL.